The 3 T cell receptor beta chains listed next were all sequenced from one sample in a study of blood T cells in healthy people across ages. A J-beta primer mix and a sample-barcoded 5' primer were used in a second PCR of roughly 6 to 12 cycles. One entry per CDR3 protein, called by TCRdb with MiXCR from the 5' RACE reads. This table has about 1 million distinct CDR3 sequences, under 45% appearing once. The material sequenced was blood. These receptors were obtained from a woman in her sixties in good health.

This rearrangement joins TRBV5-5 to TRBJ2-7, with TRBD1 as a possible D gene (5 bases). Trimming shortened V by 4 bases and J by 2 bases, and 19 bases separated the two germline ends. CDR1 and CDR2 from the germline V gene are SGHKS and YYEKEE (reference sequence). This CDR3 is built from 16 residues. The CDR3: CASSAGPGSATYEQYF. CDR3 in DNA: TGTGCCAGCAGCGCAGGGCCAGGGTCTGCAACCTACGAGCAGTACTTC.

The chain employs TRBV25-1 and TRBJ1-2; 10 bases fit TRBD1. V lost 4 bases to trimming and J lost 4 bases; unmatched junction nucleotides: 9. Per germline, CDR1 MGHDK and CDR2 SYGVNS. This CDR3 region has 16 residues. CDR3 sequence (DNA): TGTGCCAGCAGTGCCGGGCCGGGACAGGGGTCCTATGGCTACACCTTC. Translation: CASSAGPGQGSYGYTF.

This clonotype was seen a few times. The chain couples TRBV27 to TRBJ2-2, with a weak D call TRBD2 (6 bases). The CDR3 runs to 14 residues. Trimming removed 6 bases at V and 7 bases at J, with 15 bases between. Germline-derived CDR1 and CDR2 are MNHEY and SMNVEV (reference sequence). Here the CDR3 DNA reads TGTGCCAGCAGAGGGGCCGGGAGTAACGGGGAGCTGTTTTTT. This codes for CASRGAGSNGELFF.